This T cell receptor beta chain was recovered during a study of identical twins. A universal primer binding site was introduced by template switching. The final cDNA contained unique molecular identifiers. Via MiXCR, TCRdb re-called the 5' RACE reads, giving one row per CDR3 protein. The sample holds around 490,000 distinct CDR3 sequences, about 20% seen once. Germline loops: CDR1 SGHRS, CDR2 YFSETQ. This CDR3 contains 16 residues. The V gene end was trimmed by 4 bases and the J gene end by 6 bases; junction bases not matched to a gene: 12. A few counts support this clonotype. The same data also went into a second study, on yellow fever vaccine responses in identical twins.

This TCR was recovered from a young woman in good health. This chain links TRBV5-1 with TRBJ2-1; 8 bases align to TRBD1. Sequenced: CD4+ T cells sorted from blood. DNA of the CDR3: TGCGCCAGCAGCAACGGAGGGACAGGCAAAGGCAATGAGCAGTTCTTC. Translation: CASSNGGTGKGNEQFF.